A single sample gave rise to the 19 T cell receptor beta chains below, sequenced in a study of blood T cells in healthy people across ages. The second PCR ran roughly 6 to 11 cycles with a sample-barcoded 5' primer and J-beta primers. A single record per CDR3 protein comes from TCRdb applying MiXCR to the 5' RACE reads. The sample records about 640,000 distinct CDR3 sequences, approximately 30% being singletons. The sequenced sample consisted of blood. Receptors were obtained from a woman aged 80 or older in good health.

This chain links TRBV5-5 with TRBJ2-1; TRBD2 aligns across 10 bases. Germline V lookup: CDR1 SGHKS, CDR2 YYEKEE (reference sequence). V lost 5 bases, J lost 8 bases, and 10 bases stayed unmatched. This CDR3 has 15 amino acids. The CDR3 DNA sequence: TGTGCCAGCAGTCTAGCGGGGGCCCACAGCCATGAGCAGTTCTTC. Residues: CASSLAGAHSHEQFF. Filled out from reference TRBV5-5 and TRBJ2-1, the complete variable domain reads DAGVTQSPTHLIKTRGQQVTLRCSPISGHKSVSWYQQVLGQGPQFIFQYYEKEERGRGNFPDRFSARQFPNYSSELNVNALLLGDSALYLCASSLAGAHSHEQFFGPGTRLTVL.

In its sample, this clonotype was seen many times. The chain joins TRBV9 to TRBJ2-1, with D perhaps matching TRBD1 (5 bases). The germline CDR1 and CDR2 sequences are SGDLS and YYNGEE. This CDR3 has 17 residues. With 0 bases removed from V and 4 bases from J, the gap between germline ends came to 17 bases. DNA of the CDR3: TGTGCCAGCAGCGTAGCCATGGGTGGGGCCGGGTACAATGAGCAGTTCTTC. It specifies CASSVAMGGAGYNEQFF.

The chain recombines TRBV4-1 with TRBJ1-3; D is uncertain. The CDR3 length is 13 residues. V lost 2 bases, J lost 4 bases, and 6 bases lay in between. Germline CDR1 and CDR2: MGHRA and YSYEKL. CDR3 DNA sequence: TGCGCCAGCAGCCAAAAACAGGGAAACACCATATATTTT. This sequence encodes CASSQKQGNTIYF.

This clonotype was counted once. The genes are TRBV10-3 and TRBJ2-1, with 9 bases fitting TRBD2. This CDR3 has 17 amino acids. Germline values: CDR1 ENHRY, CDR2 SYGVKD. Unmatched junction bases numbered 7, after V lost 0 bases and J lost 4 bases. The CDR3 DNA sequence: TGTGCCATCAGTGAGTCTATGGCGGGAGGGGGTTACAATGAGCAGTTCTTC. Amino acids: CAISESMAGGGYNEQFF.

The table lists this clonotype with many counts. V is TRBV20-1 and J is TRBJ2-7; D remains unclear. Germline lookup yields CDR1 DFQATT and CDR2 SNEGSKA (reference sequence). Trimming left V 6 bases short and J 3 bases short, with 9 bases between. The CDR3 totals 11 residues. The CDR3 spells CSARFLYEQYF. The CDR3 DNA sequence: TGCAGTGCCCGCTTCCTCTACGAGCAGTACTTC.

The CDR3 is CASSFIPGQQNTEAFF. CDR3 in DNA: TGTGCCAGCAGCTTCATACCGGGACAACAGAACACTGAAGCTTTCTTT. The chain uses TRBV6-8 and TRBJ1-1; TRBD1 might be the D (6 bases). The CDR3 is 16 amino acids. The germline gives CDR1 MNHGY, CDR2 SAAAGT. The V end was cut by 6 bases, the J end by 1 base, with 18 bases between.

Concerning this clonotype itself: A much larger clone is a single base away; this may be a read error. V usage is TRBV4-2 and J usage is TRBJ2-1; 8 positions agree with TRBD2. Per germline, CDR1 LGHNA and CDR2 YNFKEQ. CDR3 length equals 17 residues. CDR3 DNA: TGTGCCTGCAGCCAAGATGGGAGCGGGGGCGCCTACAATGAGCAGTTCTTC. Translated, it gives CACSQDGSGGAYNEQFF.

This clonotype was recorded at least ten times. This chain joins TRBV20-1 and TRBJ2-7; TRBD1 matches at 9 bases. V shed 1 base, J shed 4 bases, and the junction held 2 bases outside the gene matches. CDR1 is DFQATT, CDR2 SNEGSKA, per germline (reference sequence). CDR3 length: 13 residues. The chain's CDR3 is CSARGDRDYEQYF. CDR3 coding DNA: TGCAGTGCTAGAGGGGACAGGGATTACGAGCAGTACTTC.

Only a few counts were recorded for this clonotype. Just one base apart from a much larger clone, this may be a read error. This CDR3 reads CASGTRLAGGQETQYF. CDR3 nucleotide sequence: TGTGCCAGCGGCACAAGACTAGCGGGGGGGCAAGAGACCCAGTACTTC. The rearrangement uses TRBV7-2 and TRBJ2-5; 14 bases fit TRBD2. CDR1 is SGHTA and CDR2 is FQGNSA in the germline V gene. This CDR3 region has 16 residues. The ends lost 8 bases at V and 2 bases at J; junction bases unmatched: 7.

The chain is built from TRBV5-1 and TRBJ2-1; D possibly corresponds to TRBD1 (5 bases). The CDR3 is 14 amino acids. Germline-derived CDR1 and CDR2 are SGHRS and YFSETQ. Trimming pared 0 bases from V and 10 bases from J, leaving 14 bases between. CDR3 sequence (DNA): TGCGCCAGCAGCTTGGGCGACAGTCTCTACGAGCAGTTCTTC. Its translation is CASSLGDSLYEQFF.

This clonotype occurred a few times. The chain employs TRBV4-1 and TRBJ1-4; the D is unclear. Germline V gives CDR1 MGHRA, CDR2 YSYEKL. This CDR3 has 18 amino acids. The V gene lost 1 base and the J gene lost 0 bases, with 15 bases spanning the gap. Here the CDR3 reads CASSQVRVGTATNEKLFF. The CDR3 coding sequence is TGCGCCAGCAGCCAAGTGAGGGTGGGTACCGCAACTAATGAAAAACTGTTTTTT.

This clonotype occurred a few times. The rearrangement uses TRBV20-1 and TRBJ1-2, with D uncertain. CDR1 is DFQATT and CDR2 is SNEGSKA in the germline V gene (reference sequence). V was trimmed by 4 bases and J by 2 bases, leaving 11 bases between them. CDR3 length: 13 residues. In DNA form, the CDR3 reads TGCAGTGCTAAGTGGGCCGCGAACTATGGCTACACCTTC. Its protein is CSAKWAANYGYTF.

This clonotype has at least ten counts. This sequence joins TRBV7-9 and TRBJ2-3; D call uncertain. Germline V gene sequence: CDR1 SEHNR, CDR2 FQNEAQ (reference sequence). V lost 2 bases, J lost 4 bases, and 10 bases lay in between. The CDR3 is made up of 14 amino acids. The CDR3 region has the DNA TGTGCCAGCAGCTTAAGGTCGGATGCAGATACGCAGTATTTT. Its protein product is CASSLRSDADTQYF.

This chain links TRBV29-1 with TRBJ2-3, with 12 nucleotides matching TRBD2. The CDR3 runs to 13 residues. Germline CDR1 reads SQVTM; CDR2 reads ANQGSEA. Trimming removed 6 bases from V and 6 bases from J; junction bases left unmatched: 4. The CDR3 nucleotides are TGCAGCGTGAGGACTAGCGGGGAGGATACGCAGTATTTT. It specifies CSVRTSGEDTQYF.

Details on this clonotype: No DNA is shown, since the ends of the CDR3 on it are uncertain; the CDR3 is the one TCRdb lists. This rearrangement joins TRBV5-6 to TRBJ1-2; the D call of TRBD1 is as the table states it, not checked on the DNA. Germline loops: CDR1 SGHDT, CDR2 YYEEEE. Counting both end residues, the CDR3 totals 14 amino acids. The chain's CDR3 is CASSLYRHNYGCTF.

The chain carries TRBV20-1 and TRBJ2-1; 9 bases are a match to TRBD2. Looked up from germline, CDR1 is DFQATT and CDR2 is SNEGSKA (reference sequence). V dropped 3 bases and J dropped 8; count of bases not matched to a gene: 5. This CDR3 has 13 residues. The CDR3 sequence: CSASRTSAHEQFF. The DNA for the CDR3 is TGCAGTGCTAGCCGGACTAGCGCGCATGAGCAGTTCTTC.

The rearrangement links TRBV30 to TRBJ2-1; 8 nucleotides agree with TRBD2. CDR1 GTSNPN and CDR2 SVGIG come from the germline V gene (reference sequence). The CDR3 is 17 residues long. The J segment lost 13 bases and the V segment lost 2 bases, leaving 22 bases of the junction unmatched. The CDR3 DNA is TGTGCCTGGAGTCTGCTACGCGGGAGGCTCTCCAGAGGGACCCAGTTCTTC. Protein sequence: CAWSLLRGRLSRGTQFF.

This chain links TRBV10-3 with TRBJ2-3, with D possibly matching TRBD1 (6 bases). V lost 6 bases, J lost 2 bases, and 9 bases lay in between. The CDR3 runs 13 residues. CDR1 ENHRY and CDR2 SYGVKD come from the germline V gene. CDR3 amino acids: CAIRDRFTDTQYF. The DNA of the CDR3 is TGTGCCATCAGGGACAGATTCACAGATACGCAGTATTTT.

V is TRBV7-2 and J is TRBJ2-3, with 13 bases that match TRBD2. The CDR3 has 18 amino acids. Germline CDR1 is SGHTA and CDR2 is FQGNSA. J gave up 4 bases and V 4 bases, and 11 bases lay outside the gene matches. The DNA of the CDR3 is TGTGCCAGCAGCTCCACTAGCGGGGGGGCCATCCCGGCAGATACGCAGTATTTT. It codes for CASSSTSGGAIPADTQYF. Drawing the rest from reference TRBV7-2 and TRBJ2-3, the complete variable domain is GAGVSQSPSNKVTEKGKDVELRCDPISGHTALYWYRQSLGQGLEFLIYFQGNSAPDKSGLPSDRFSAERTGGSVSTLTIQRTQQEDSAVYLCASSSTSGGAIPADTQYFGPGTRLTVL.